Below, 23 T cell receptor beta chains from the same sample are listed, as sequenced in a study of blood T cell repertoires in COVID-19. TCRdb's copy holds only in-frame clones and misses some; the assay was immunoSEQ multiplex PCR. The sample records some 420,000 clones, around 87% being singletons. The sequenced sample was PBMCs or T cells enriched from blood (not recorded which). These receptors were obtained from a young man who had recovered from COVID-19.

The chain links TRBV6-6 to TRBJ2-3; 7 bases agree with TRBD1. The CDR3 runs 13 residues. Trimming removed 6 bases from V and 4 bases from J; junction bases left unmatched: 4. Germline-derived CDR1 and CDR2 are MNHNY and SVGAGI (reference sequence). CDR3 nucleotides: TGTGCCAGCAGGCAGACAGGGTCAGATACGCAGTATTTT. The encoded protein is CASRQTGSDTQYF.

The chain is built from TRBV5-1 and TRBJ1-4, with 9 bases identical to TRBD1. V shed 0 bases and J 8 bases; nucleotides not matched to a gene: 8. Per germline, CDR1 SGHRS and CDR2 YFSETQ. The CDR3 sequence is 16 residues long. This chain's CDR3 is CASSLAGRTGVEKLFF. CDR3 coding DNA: TGCGCCAGCAGCTTGGCCGGGCGGACAGGGGTCGAAAAACTGTTTTTT.

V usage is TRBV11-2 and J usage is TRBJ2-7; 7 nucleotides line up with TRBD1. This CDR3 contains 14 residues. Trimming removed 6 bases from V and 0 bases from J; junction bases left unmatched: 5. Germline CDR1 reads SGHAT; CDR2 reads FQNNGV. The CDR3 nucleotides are TGTGCCAGCAGAGCAGGGGGTCGCTCCTACGAGCAGTACTTC. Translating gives CASRAGGRSYEQYF.

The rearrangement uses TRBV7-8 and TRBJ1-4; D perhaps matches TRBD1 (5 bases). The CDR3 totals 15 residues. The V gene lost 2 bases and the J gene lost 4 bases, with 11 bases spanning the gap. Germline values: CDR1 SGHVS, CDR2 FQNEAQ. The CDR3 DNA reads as TGTGCCAGCAGCTTATCTTGGCAGGGTAATGAAAAACTGTTTTTT. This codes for CASSLSWQGNEKLFF. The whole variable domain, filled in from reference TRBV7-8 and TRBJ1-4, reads GAGVSQSPRYKVAKRGQDVALRCDPISGHVSLFWYQQALGQGPEFLTYFQNEAQLDKSGLPSDRFFAERPEGSVSTLKIQRTQQEDSAVYLCASSLSWQGNEKLFFGSGTQLSVL.

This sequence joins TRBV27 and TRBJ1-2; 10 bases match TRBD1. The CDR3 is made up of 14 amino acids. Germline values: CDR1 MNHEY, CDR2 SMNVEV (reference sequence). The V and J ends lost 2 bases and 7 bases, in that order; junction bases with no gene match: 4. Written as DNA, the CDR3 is TGTGCCAGCAGTTTAGGACAGGGGGAGGGTGGCTACACCTTC. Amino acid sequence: CASSLGQGEGGYTF.

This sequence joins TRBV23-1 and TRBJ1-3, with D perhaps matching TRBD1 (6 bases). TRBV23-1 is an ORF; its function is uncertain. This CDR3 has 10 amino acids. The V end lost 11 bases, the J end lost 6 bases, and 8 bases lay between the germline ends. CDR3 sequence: CARGANTIYF. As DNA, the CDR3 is TGCGCCCGGGGGGCAAACACCATATATTTT.

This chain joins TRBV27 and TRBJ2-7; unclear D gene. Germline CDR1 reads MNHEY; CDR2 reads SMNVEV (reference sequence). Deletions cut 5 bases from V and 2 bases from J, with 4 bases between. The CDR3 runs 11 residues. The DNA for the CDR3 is TGTGCCAGCAGTACTACCTACGAGCAGTACTTC. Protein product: CASSTTYEQYF.

CDR3 nucleotides: TGTGCCAGCAGATCCCGCGGGGGCGGGGAGCTGTTTTTT. It codes for CASRSRGGGELFF. The chain is built from TRBV6-5 and TRBJ2-2, with 7 positions matching TRBD2. The CDR3 has 13 amino acids. Unmatched junction bases numbered 5, after V lost 6 bases and J lost 7 bases. Germline V CDR1 and CDR2: MNHEY, SVGAGI.

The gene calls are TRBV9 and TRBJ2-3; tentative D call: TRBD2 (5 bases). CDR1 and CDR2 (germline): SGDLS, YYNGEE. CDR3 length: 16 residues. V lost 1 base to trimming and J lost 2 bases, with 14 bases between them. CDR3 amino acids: CASSVSSQRNTDTQYF. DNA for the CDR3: TGTGCCAGCAGCGTAAGTAGCCAGCGGAACACAGATACGCAGTATTTT.

CDR3 loop: CASSLTSGGPYEQYF. The CDR3 DNA reads TGCGCCAGCAGCTTGACTAGCGGAGGGCCCTACGAGCAGTACTTC. The chain recombines TRBV5-1 with TRBJ2-7, with 8 bases aligning to TRBD2. The CDR3 contains 15 residues. Trimming cost V 1 base and J 2 bases; bases outside gene matches: 5. Germline CDR1 SGHRS, CDR2 YFSETQ.

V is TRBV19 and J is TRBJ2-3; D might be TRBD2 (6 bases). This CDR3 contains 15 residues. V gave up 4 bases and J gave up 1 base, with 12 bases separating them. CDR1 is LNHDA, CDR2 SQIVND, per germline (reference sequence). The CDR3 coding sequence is TGTGCCAGTAGTAGAACAGCGGGCGGCACAGATACGCAGTATTTT. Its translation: CASSRTAGGTDTQYF.

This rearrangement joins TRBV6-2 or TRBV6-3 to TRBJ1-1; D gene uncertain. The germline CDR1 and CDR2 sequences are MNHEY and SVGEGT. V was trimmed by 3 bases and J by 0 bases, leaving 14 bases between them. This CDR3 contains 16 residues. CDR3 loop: CASSYVPTSLNTEAFF. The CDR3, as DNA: TGTGCCAGCAGTTATGTACCGACTAGCTTGAACACTGAAGCTTTCTTT.

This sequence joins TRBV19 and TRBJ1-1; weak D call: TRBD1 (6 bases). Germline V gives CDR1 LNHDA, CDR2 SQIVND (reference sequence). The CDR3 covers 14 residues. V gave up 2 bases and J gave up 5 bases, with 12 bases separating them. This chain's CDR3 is CASSIRQVTTEAFF. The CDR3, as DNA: TGTGCCAGTAGTATACGACAGGTAACGACTGAAGCTTTCTTT.

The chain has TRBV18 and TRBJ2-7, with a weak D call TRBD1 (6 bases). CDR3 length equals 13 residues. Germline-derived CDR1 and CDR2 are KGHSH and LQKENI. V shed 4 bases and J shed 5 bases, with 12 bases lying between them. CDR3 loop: CASSRRQGNEQYF. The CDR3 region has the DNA TGTGCCAGCTCACGTCGGCAGGGGAACGAGCAGTACTTC.

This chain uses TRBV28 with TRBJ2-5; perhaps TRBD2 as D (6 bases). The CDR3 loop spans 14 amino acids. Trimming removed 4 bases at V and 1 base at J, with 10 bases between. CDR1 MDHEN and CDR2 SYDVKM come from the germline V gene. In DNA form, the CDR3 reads TGTGCCAGCAGTTACGCGGGGCTCCAAGAGACCCAGTACTTC. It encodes CASSYAGLQETQYF.

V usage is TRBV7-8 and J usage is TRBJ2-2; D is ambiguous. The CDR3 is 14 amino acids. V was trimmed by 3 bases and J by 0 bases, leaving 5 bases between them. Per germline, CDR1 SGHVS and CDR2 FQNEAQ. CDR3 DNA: TGTGCCAGCAGCTTTGGGCCGAACACCGGGGAGCTGTTTTTT. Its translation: CASSFGPNTGELFF.

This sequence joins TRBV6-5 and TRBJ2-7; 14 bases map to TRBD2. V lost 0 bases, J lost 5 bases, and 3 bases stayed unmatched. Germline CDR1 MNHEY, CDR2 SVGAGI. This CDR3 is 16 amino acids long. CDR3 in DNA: TGTGCCAGCAGTTACTCGGGACTAGCGGGAGTCAACGAGCAGTACTTC. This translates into CASSYSGLAGVNEQYF.

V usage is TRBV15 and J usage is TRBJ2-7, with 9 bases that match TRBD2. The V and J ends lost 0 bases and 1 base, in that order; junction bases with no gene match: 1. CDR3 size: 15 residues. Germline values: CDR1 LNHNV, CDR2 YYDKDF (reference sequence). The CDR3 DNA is TGTGCCACCAGCAGAGAGACTAGCGGTTCCTACGAGCAGTACTTC. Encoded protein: CATSRETSGSYEQYF.

The CDR3 sequence: CASSFAQGAVVEKLFF. Here the CDR3 DNA reads TGTGCCAGCAGTTTCGCTCAGGGCGCCGTAGTTGAAAAACTGTTTTTT. The V gene is TRBV27, the J gene TRBJ1-4; tentatively, D is TRBD1 (5 bases). The CDR3 spans 16 residues. Per germline, CDR1 MNHEY and CDR2 SMNVEV (reference sequence). The V end lost 3 bases, the J end lost 7 bases, and 18 bases lay between the germline ends.

The DNA for the CDR3 is TGTGCCAGCAGCATGTACAATGAGCAGTTCTTC. Translated, it gives CASSMYNEQFF. The chain recombines TRBV25-1 with TRBJ2-1, with D hard to call. This CDR3 has 11 residues. The germline V and J ends were trimmed by 6 bases and 4 bases, with 4 bases remaining between them. Germline V gene sequence: CDR1 MGHDK, CDR2 SYGVNS. Complete variable domain (other parts from reference TRBV25-1 and TRBJ2-1): EADIYQTPRYLVIGTGKKITLECSQTMGHDKMYWYQQDPGMELHLIHYSYGVNSTEKGDLSSESTVSRIRTEHFPLTLESARPSHTSQYLCASSMYNEQFFGPGTRLTVL.

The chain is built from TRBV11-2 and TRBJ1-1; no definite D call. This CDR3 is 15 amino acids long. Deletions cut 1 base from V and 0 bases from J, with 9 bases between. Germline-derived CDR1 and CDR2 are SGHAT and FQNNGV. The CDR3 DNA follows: TGTGCCAGCAGCTTAGCCTCACAGTTGAACACTGAAGCTTTCTTT. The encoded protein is CASSLASQLNTEAFF.

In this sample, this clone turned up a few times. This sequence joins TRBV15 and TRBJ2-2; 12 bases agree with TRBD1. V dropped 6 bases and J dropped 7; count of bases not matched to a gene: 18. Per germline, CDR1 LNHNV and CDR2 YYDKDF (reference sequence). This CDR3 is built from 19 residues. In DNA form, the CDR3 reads TGTGCCACCAGAGGGGGACAGGGGGCTGGAGCGGGAGCCGACGGGGAGCTGTTTTTT. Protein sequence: CATRGGQGAGAGADGELFF.

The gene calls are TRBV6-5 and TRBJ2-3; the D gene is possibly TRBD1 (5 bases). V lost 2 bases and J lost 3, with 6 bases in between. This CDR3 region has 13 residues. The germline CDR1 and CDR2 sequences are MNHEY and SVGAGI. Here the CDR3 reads CASSYRQTDTQYF. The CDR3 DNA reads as TGTGCCAGCAGTTACCGACAGACAGATACGCAGTATTTT.